This T cell receptor (beta chain) was captured in a study of T-cell memory formation after mild COVID-19. About the study: For the most part, TCR clusters were specific to one donor. General study findings and limits: The pre-infection memory compartment contained some responding clones, suggesting cross-reactive memory joined. For contracting clones, CD4+ ones sat mainly in CM and EM, CD8+ in EMRA.

Researchers used 5'RACE with constant-segment primers to make TCR alpha and TCR beta cDNA libraries that carry sample barcodes and UMIs. MiXCR, run by TCRdb on the 5' RACE reads, gives a single entry per CDR3 protein. The repertoire holds roughly 120,000 distinct CDR3 sequences, with 20% to 25% as singletons. This clonotype occurred a few times. Its antigen is not identified. Deletions cut 2 bases from V and 5 bases from J, with 15 bases between. The CDR3 loop spans 15 amino acids. Germline values: CDR1 ENHRY, CDR2 SYGVKD. The chain combines TRBV10-3 with TRBJ2-5; no firm D call. Sequences were obtained from PBMCs or a T cell subset sorted from them (not recorded which). The receptor was derived from a man between 18 and 35 years old who had mild COVID-19 (a few samples of this study predate the infection). Cell type and time point are not known. For the CDR3, the DNA is TGTGCCATCAGTGAGGGGTTAGCCCCTCGGGAGACCCAGTACTTC. Translated: CAISEGLAPRETQYF.